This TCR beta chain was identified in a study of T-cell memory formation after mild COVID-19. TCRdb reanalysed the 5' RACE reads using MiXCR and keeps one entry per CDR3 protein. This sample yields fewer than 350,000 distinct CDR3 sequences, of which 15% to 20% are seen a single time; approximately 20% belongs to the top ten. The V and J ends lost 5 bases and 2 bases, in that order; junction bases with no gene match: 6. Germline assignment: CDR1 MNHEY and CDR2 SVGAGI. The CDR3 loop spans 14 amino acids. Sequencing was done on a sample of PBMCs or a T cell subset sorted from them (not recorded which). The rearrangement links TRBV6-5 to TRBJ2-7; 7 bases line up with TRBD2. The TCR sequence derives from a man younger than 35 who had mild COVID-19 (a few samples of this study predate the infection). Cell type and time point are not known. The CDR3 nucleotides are TGTGCCAGCAGTCCGACGGGGGGTACCTACGAGCAGTACTTC. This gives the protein CASSPTGGTYEQYF.